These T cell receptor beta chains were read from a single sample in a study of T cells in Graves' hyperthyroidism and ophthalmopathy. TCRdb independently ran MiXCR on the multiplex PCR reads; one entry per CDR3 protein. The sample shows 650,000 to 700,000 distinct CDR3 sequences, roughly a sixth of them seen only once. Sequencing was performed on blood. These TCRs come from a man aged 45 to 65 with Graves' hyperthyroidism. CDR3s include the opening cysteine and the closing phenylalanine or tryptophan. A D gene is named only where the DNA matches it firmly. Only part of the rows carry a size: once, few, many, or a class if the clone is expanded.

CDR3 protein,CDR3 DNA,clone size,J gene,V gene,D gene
CASSTRLAGTDTQYF,TGTGCCAGCAGCACCCGACTAGCGGGAACAGATACGCAGTATTTT,few,TRBJ2-3,TRBV7-9,TRBD2
CASRRGGRNNQPQHF,TGTGCCAGCAGAAGAGGGGGCAGGAACAATCAGCCCCAGCATTTT,few,TRBJ1-5,TRBV28,TRBD1
CASSPRPYNGYTF,TGTGCCAGCTCACCAAGGCCCTATAATGGCTACACCTTC,NA,TRBJ1-2,TRBV18,NA
CASSSIGPCNEQFF,TGTGCCAGCAGTTCAATAGGACCCTGCAATGAGCAGTTCTTC,NA,TRBJ2-1,TRBV27,NA
CASSSSQGDSGNTIYF,TGCGCCAGCAGCTCAAGTCAGGGGGACTCTGGAAACACCATATATTTT,NA,TRBJ1-3,TRBV5-1,TRBD1
CASSADGNQPQHF,TGTGCCAGCAGCGCTGACGGGAATCAGCCCCAGCATTTT,few,TRBJ1-5,TRBV9,NA
CAWSVRPETQYF,TGTGCCTGGAGTGTCCGACCGGAGACCCAGTACTTC,few,TRBJ2-5,TRBV30,NA
CASSYWRERPYEQYF,TGTGCCAGCAGTTATTGGCGGGAGAGGCCCTACGAGCAGTACTTC,many,TRBJ2-7,TRBV6-1,TRBD2
CASTPQGRANEQFF,TGTGCCAGCACCCCCCAGGGAAGGGCGAATGAGCAGTTCTTC,NA,TRBJ2-1,TRBV28,NA
CASSQELDYNEQFF,TGCGCCAGCAGCCAAGAGTTGGATTACAATGAGCAGTTCTTC,few,TRBJ2-1,TRBV4-1,NA
CATGQGQGSNQPQHF,TGCGCCACCGGACAGGGGCAGGGGAGCAATCAGCCCCAGCATTTT,many,TRBJ1-5,TRBV10-2,TRBD1
CASSYATDSYNEQFF,TGTGCCAGCAGTTACGCGACAGACTCCTACAATGAGCAGTTCTTC,NA,TRBJ2-1,TRBV6-2/TRBV6-3,NA
CASSPGGGRTEAFF,TGTGCCAGCAGCCCAGGGGGGGGGCGCACTGAAGCTTTCTTT,many,TRBJ1-1,TRBV7-3,TRBD1
CASSLPGRPNEQYF,TGTGCCAGTAGTCTCCCGGGGCGACCGAACGAGCAGTACTTC,NA,TRBJ2-7,TRBV19,NA
CASRLGQGLTDTQYF,TGTGCCAGCAGGCTGGGGCAGGGCCTCACAGATACGCAGTATTTT,many,TRBJ2-3,TRBV2,NA
CSARDGGGSNEQFF,TGCAGTGCTAGAGATGGGGGGGGCTCGAATGAGCAGTTCTTC,many,TRBJ2-1,TRBV20-1,NA
CAWSGGGRASDTQYF,TGTGCCTGGAGTGGTGGCGGGAGGGCCTCCGATACGCAGTATTTT,few,TRBJ2-3,TRBV30,TRBD2
CASKVSLGFRQPQHF,TGTGCCAGCAAAGTTTCCCTGGGGTTCCGTCAGCCCCAGCATTTT,many,TRBJ1-5,TRBV27,NA
CATSRIKNTEAFF,TGTGCCACCAGCAGGATTAAGAACACTGAAGCTTTCTTT,many,TRBJ1-1,TRBV15,NA
CASSRAGSYNEKLFF,TGCGCCAGCAGTCGGGCAGGGAGTTACAATGAAAAACTGTTTTTT,NA,TRBJ1-4,TRBV5-1,NA
CASSSTLRYIIYF,TGTGCCAGCAGTTCGACTCTTAGATACATCATATATTTT,NA,TRBJ1-3,TRBV12-3/TRBV12-4,NA
CASSLAGVKQETQYF,TGCGCCAGCAGCTTGGCCGGGGTGAAGCAAGAGACCCAGTACTTC,few,TRBJ2-5,TRBV5-1,NA
CASWGQSYNSPLHF,TGTGCCAGCTGGGGACAGTCATATAATTCACCCCTCCACTTT,NA,TRBJ1-6,TRBV2,TRBD1
CASSLIMRRGETQYF,TGTGCCAGCAGTTTAATCATGCGCCGGGGGGAGACCCAGTACTTC,many,TRBJ2-5,TRBV12-3/TRBV12-4,NA
CSARAAGTSSYNSPLHF,TGCAGTGCTAGAGCGGCCGGCACTAGCTCCTATAATTCACCCCTCCACTTT,NA,TRBJ1-6,TRBV20-1,NA
CASSPQGAQPYNEQFF,TGTGCCAGCAGCCCACAGGGGGCACAACCATACAATGAGCAGTTCTTC,many,TRBJ2-1,TRBV7-2,TRBD1
CASILGNEQYF,TGTGCCAGCATACTGGGGAACGAGCAGTACTTC,few,TRBJ2-7,TRBV28,NA
CSVEARPDSLNYGYTF,TGCAGCGTTGAAGCCCGCCCGGACTCGTTAAACTATGGCTACACCTTC,NA,TRBJ1-2,TRBV29-1,NA
CASSSRLAGESIEQFF,TGTGCCAGCAGTTCCAGACTAGCGGGAGAAAGTATTGAGCAGTTCTTC,many,TRBJ2-1,TRBV12-3/TRBV12-4,TRBD2